The T cell receptor beta chain described here comes from a study of regulatory T cells in long-lasting Graves disease. Study-wide results and caveats: The small sample size may have reduced accuracy.

This clonotype was recorded at least ten times. What it recognizes is unknown. Both iRepertoire HTBI primers and Arm-PCR of CDR3 regions were used to build the TCR beta libraries. TCRdb independently ran MiXCR on the multiplex PCR reads; one entry per CDR3 protein. The data show hundreds of thousands of distinct CDR3 sequences, 13% seen once. Time point described: newly diagnosed GD, antithyroid drugs for less than 3 months. PBMC-extracted RNA yielded the TCR library. Graves' disease diagnosis relied on American Thyroid Association guidelines. The CDR3 extends over 13 amino acids. Trimming cost V 3 bases and J 4 bases, with 12 bases left between them. CDR1 and CDR2 (germline): DFQATT, SNEGSKA (reference sequence). This same sample was also taken into another study, of T cells in Graves' hyperthyroidism and ophthalmopathy. That source reports: In the first-round RT-PCR of the TCR CDR3, the HTBI primer set was used. Most expanded thyroid clonotypes above 0.001 also appeared in blood.

This TCR derives from a man aged 25 to 45 with Graves disease. The chain carries TRBV20-1 and TRBJ1-1, with TRBD1 as a possible D gene (5 bases). Material: peripheral blood mononuclear cells (PBMCs), obtained at new diagnosis, from a patient treated with antithyroid drugs. CDR3 sequence: CSARRSGGTEAFF. The DNA of the CDR3 is TGCAGTGCTAGGCGGTCCGGGGGCACTGAAGCTTTCTTT.